What follows are 27 T cell receptor beta chains derived from one specimen sequenced in a study of CD4+ T cells in melanoma. TCRdb keeps only in-frame clones here, not all; method: immunoSEQ multiplex PCR. Among some 14,000 clones listed, roughly 80% were seen once. Sequencing was done on a sample of cells from a culture (not recorded whether cultured in vitro). These TCRs come from a human donor with melanoma.

This clone was seen once. The rearrangement links TRBV18 to TRBJ1-4; D remains unclear. This CDR3 region has 14 residues. With 4 bases removed from V and 0 bases from J, the gap between germline ends came to 6 bases. The germline gives CDR1 KGHSH, CDR2 LQKENI. The DNA of the CDR3 is TGTGCCAGCTCACGGGATGCAACTAATGAAAAACTGTTTTTT. Translation gives CASSRDATNEKLFF.

In its sample, this clone was seen a few times. The chain carries TRBV6-1 and TRBJ2-7, with D tentatively TRBD2 (6 bases). Germline loops: CDR1 MNHNS, CDR2 SASEGT. This CDR3 is built from 15 residues. V gave up 5 bases and J gave up 2 bases, with 16 bases separating them. The CDR3 DNA reads TGTGCCAGCAGTACAACTTGGGCGGGGACCTACGAGCAGTACTTC. Its translation is CASSTTWAGTYEQYF.

In its sample, this clone was seen once. The chain has TRBV2 and TRBJ1-5; TRBD1 matches 8 bases. The germline V gene encodes CDR1 SNHLY and CDR2 FYNNEI. The CDR3 runs to 14 residues. V dropped 5 bases and J dropped 1; count of bases not matched to a gene: 1. In DNA, the CDR3 is TGTGCCAGCAGTCGGACAGGGAGCAATCAGCCCCAGCATTTT. It codes for CASSRTGSNQPQHF. The entire variable domain, with the rest obtained from reference TRBV2 and TRBJ1-5, is as follows: EPEVTQTPSHQVTQMGQEVILRCVPISNHLYFYWYRQILGQKVEFLVSFYNNEISEKSEIFDDQFSVERPDGSNFTLKIRSTKLEDSAMYFCASSRTGSNQPQHFGDGTRLSIL.

This chain joins TRBV6-6 and TRBJ2-1, with TRBD2 identical over 16 bases. Germline trimming cut 8 bases from V and 6 bases from J; bases unmatched to any gene: 7. The CDR3 runs to 16 residues. Germline values: CDR1 MNHNY, CDR2 SVGAGI (reference sequence). The CDR3 sequence is CASAGLAGGSFNEQFF. For the CDR3, the DNA is TGTGCCAGCGCGGGACTAGCGGGGGGGTCTTTCAATGAGCAGTTCTTC.

V gene TRBV10-3 combines with J gene TRBJ1-6; no clear D. The length of the CDR3 is 15 residues. Trimming shortened V by 3 bases and J by 9 bases, and 15 bases separated the two germline ends. In germline, CDR1 is ENHRY, CDR2 SYGVKD. CDR3 coding DNA: TGTGCCATCAGTGACGAAGCTGCGGGGTTTTCACCCCTCCACTTT. This gives the protein CAISDEAAGFSPLHF.

V is TRBV5-1 and J is TRBJ1-5; D is ambiguous. This CDR3 spans 14 amino acids. CDR1 is SGHRS and CDR2 is YFSETQ in the germline V gene. V lost 5 bases, J lost 0 bases, and 9 bases lay in between. DNA of the CDR3: TGCGCCAGCAGAGTTGACGGTAGCAATCAGCCCCAGCATTTT. It encodes CASRVDGSNQPQHF.

A single count supports this clone. This rearrangement joins TRBV10-3 to TRBJ1-6, with a weak D call TRBD1 (5 bases). V was pared by 6 bases and J by 9 bases, with 12 bases between. CDR3 length: 13 amino acids. Germline CDR1 ENHRY, CDR2 SYGVKD. The CDR3, as DNA: TGTGCCATCAGCGGGGGTTCCCTTTCACCCCTCCACTTT. Protein product: CAISGGSLSPLHF.

The DNA of the CDR3 is TGTGCCAGCAGCTTAGGGGCGGGGGGGCCAAATGAGCAGTTCTTC. It is translated as CASSLGAGGPNEQFF. The rearrangement links TRBV6-4 to TRBJ2-1, with TRBD2 matching over 9 bases. The CDR3 extends over 15 amino acids. From germline, CDR1 is MRHNA and CDR2 SNTAGT. V lost 6 bases and J lost 7; bases outside the gene matches: 10.

This clone was observed a handful of times. The chain joins TRBV18 to TRBJ1-2; the D gene is possibly TRBD1 (5 bases). This CDR3 is 17 amino acids long. Trimming shortened V by 3 bases and J by 4 bases, and 21 bases separated the two germline ends. Germline CDR1 and CDR2: KGHSH and LQKENI. Here the CDR3 reads CASSPVLRGQPSYGYTF. The CDR3 nucleotides are TGTGCCAGCTCACCTGTATTACGAGGACAACCGTCCTATGGCTACACCTTC.

This chain links TRBV15 with TRBJ2-7; TRBD2 might be the D (7 bases). CDR1 LNHNV and CDR2 YYDKDF come from the germline V gene (reference sequence). The CDR3 is 18 residues long. V was trimmed by 0 bases and J by 3 bases, leaving 21 bases between them. The CDR3 DNA reads TGTGCCACCAGCAGAGATGGAGGGGGAGGGAGATTCTTCTACGAGCAGTACTTC. Amino acids: CATSRDGGGGRFFYEQYF.

This chain links TRBV27 with TRBJ2-5; possibly TRBD1 for D (5 bases). Germline-derived CDR1 and CDR2 are MNHEY and SMNVEV (reference sequence). The CDR3 contains 14 residues. The ends were cut back, 3 bases at V and 3 bases at J, with 11 bases in the middle. The CDR3 nucleotides read TGTGCCAGCAGTTTTCGGACACCGAAAGAGACCCAGTACTTC. Its translation is CASSFRTPKETQYF.

The genes are TRBV29-1 and TRBJ2-7; D ambiguous. The CDR3 loop spans 13 amino acids. Germline CDR1 is SQVTM and CDR2 is ANQGSEA. V was pared by 4 bases and J by 0 bases, with 10 bases between. The CDR3 here is CSVAGPISYEQYF. CDR3 coding DNA: TGCAGCGTTGCTGGGCCAATCTCCTACGAGCAGTACTTC.

This clone was observed a few times. The chain recombines TRBV10-3 with TRBJ2-7, with 8 bases that match TRBD2. This CDR3 region has 16 residues. Germline assignment: CDR1 ENHRY and CDR2 SYGVKD. The J segment lost 2 bases and the V segment lost 2 bases, leaving 8 bases of the junction unmatched. CDR3 sequence (DNA): TGTGCCATCAGTGAGACGGGGGGGCCGAGAACCTACGAGCAGTACTTC. Protein: CAISETGGPRTYEQYF.

V is TRBV2 and J is TRBJ1-6; perhaps TRBD1 as D (6 bases). V lost 4 bases and J lost 7, with 11 bases in between. The CDR3 has 14 residues. Per germline, CDR1 SNHLY and CDR2 FYNNEI. The CDR3 protein is CASSGQVNNSPLHF. The CDR3 DNA sequence: TGTGCCAGCAGTGGACAGGTCAACAATTCACCCCTCCACTTT.

The rearrangement joins TRBV5-4 to TRBJ1-4, with D perhaps TRBD1 (5 bases). Per germline, CDR1 SGHNT and CDR2 YYREEE (reference sequence). V lost 0 bases and J 4 bases, leaving 7 bases between the germline ends. The CDR3 has 14 residues. The CDR3 sequence: CASSLDRINEKLFF. CDR3 bases: TGTGCCAGCAGCTTGGACAGGATTAATGAAAAACTGTTTTTT.

The V and J genes are TRBV5-5 and TRBJ1-5; D is perhaps TRBD1 (5 bases). Germline assignment: CDR1 SGHKS and CDR2 YYEKEE (reference sequence). The CDR3 covers 15 residues. The V end was cut by 1 base, the J end by 2 bases, with 10 bases between. DNA of the CDR3: TGTGCCAGCAGCTTGTTCCTACAGGGCAATCAGCCCCAGCATTTT. Its translation: CASSLFLQGNQPQHF.

The chain employs TRBV30 and TRBJ1-2; 8 bases align to TRBD1. After removal of 0 bases from V and 8 bases from J, the junction contained 17 bases not matched to a gene. Germline V gene lookup returns CDR1 GTSNPN and CDR2 SVGIG (reference sequence). This CDR3 has 17 residues. The CDR3 coding sequence is TGTGCCTGGAGTGTGCCGGGACAGGTGCATGCCAGGGGCGGCTACACCTTC. The encoded protein is CAWSVPGQVHARGGYTF.

The chain recombines TRBV9 with TRBJ2-2, with unresolved D. The V end was cut by 4 bases, the J end by 2 bases, with 12 bases between. Germline CDR1 is SGDLS and CDR2 is YYNGEE. This CDR3 region has 15 residues. CDR3: CASSSRATNTGELFF. The CDR3 DNA reads TGTGCCAGCAGCTCACGGGCCACAAACACCGGGGAGCTGTTTTTT.

V is TRBV4-1 and J is TRBJ2-5, with 12 bases that match TRBD2. Losses at the gene ends were 2 bases for V and 1 base for J; bases not matched to a gene: 2. The CDR3 loop spans 16 amino acids. In germline, CDR1 is MGHRA, CDR2 YSYEKL. The CDR3 is CASSQRLAGAQETQYF. Here the CDR3 DNA reads TGCGCCAGCAGCCAAAGACTAGCGGGGGCCCAAGAGACCCAGTACTTC.

The V call is TRBV5-4, the J call TRBJ1-6; D possibly corresponds to TRBD1 (5 bases). Germline CDR1 SGHNT, CDR2 YYREEE (reference sequence). Trimming removed 0 bases from V and 6 bases from J, with 16 bases in between. This CDR3 contains 17 residues. This chain's CDR3 is CASSLAGGYQGNSPLHF. The CDR3 nucleotides are TGTGCCAGCAGCTTGGCCGGGGGGTACCAAGGTAATTCACCCCTCCACTTT.

This clone was seen only once. The chain employs TRBV5-1 and TRBJ1-6; D is undetermined. CDR3 length: 14 amino acids. Germline CDR1 reads SGHRS; CDR2 reads YFSETQ. V was trimmed by 0 bases and J by 5 bases, leaving 6 bases between them. The CDR3 is CASSLVVDNSPLHF. CDR3 DNA sequence: TGCGCCAGCAGCTTGGTAGTAGATAATTCACCCCTCCACTTT.

The chain joins TRBV29-1 to TRBJ2-1; TRBD2 matches at 8 bases. The CDR3 runs to 16 residues. The junction had 9 bases not matched to a gene; V was cut back by 0 bases and J by 5 bases. Germline V gene lookup returns CDR1 SQVTM and CDR2 ANQGSEA. The CDR3 DNA reads as TGCAGCGTTGAAGATCATCGCCGGGGGGGAGACAATGAGCAGTTCTTC. Translating gives CSVEDHRRGGDNEQFF.

This clone has just a few counts. The chain couples TRBV7-2 to TRBJ1-4, with D maybe TRBD1 (5 bases). V was clipped by 0 bases and J by 5 bases, with 10 bases between them. The germline gives CDR1 SGHTA, CDR2 FQGNSA. The CDR3 consists of 15 residues. CDR3 coding DNA: TGTGCCAGCAGCTTAGCGGGGGTTCGAAATGAAAAACTGTTTTTT. It encodes CASSLAGVRNEKLFF.

The chain joins TRBV6-5 to TRBJ2-3; D not certain. V was pared by 4 bases and J by 2 bases, with 10 bases between. CDR1 is MNHEY, CDR2 SVGAGI, per germline. This CDR3 is 14 amino acids long. CDR3 sequence reads: CASSSLGPTDTQYF. The CDR3 region has the DNA TGTGCCAGCAGTTCCCTCGGACCCACAGATACGCAGTATTTT.

This rearrangement joins TRBV11-1 to TRBJ2-1; 8 positions match TRBD2. Germline CDR1 SGHAT, CDR2 FQDESV (reference sequence). V shed 5 bases, J shed 2 bases, and the junction held 11 bases outside the gene matches. The CDR3 runs 17 residues. CDR3 region: CASSPLRTGGPYNEQFF. In DNA form, the CDR3 reads TGTGCCAGCAGCCCTCTAAGGACGGGGGGGCCCTACAATGAGCAGTTCTTC.

The CDR3 bases are TGTGCCAGCACTCAGACCGGGACAGGGGTCTACGAGCAGTACTTC. Amino acid sequence: CASTQTGTGVYEQYF. The chain links TRBV6-5 to TRBJ2-7; 10 nucleotides agree with TRBD1. CDR1 is MNHEY and CDR2 is SVGAGI in the germline V gene. V lost 7 bases to trimming and J lost 3 bases; unmatched junction nucleotides: 9. This CDR3 is 15 amino acids long.

The chain uses TRBV6-5 and TRBJ2-5; D may be TRBD1 or TRBD2 (5 bases each). The end of the DNA aligns better with TRBJ2-7, so the J call may be wrong. Germline V gene data show CDR1 as MNHEY and CDR2 as SVGAGI. The CDR3 consists of 13 residues. The CDR3 DNA follows: TGTGCCAGAACGAGGGGTCTAGATTACGAGCAGTACTTC. This sequence encodes CARTRGLDYEQYF.